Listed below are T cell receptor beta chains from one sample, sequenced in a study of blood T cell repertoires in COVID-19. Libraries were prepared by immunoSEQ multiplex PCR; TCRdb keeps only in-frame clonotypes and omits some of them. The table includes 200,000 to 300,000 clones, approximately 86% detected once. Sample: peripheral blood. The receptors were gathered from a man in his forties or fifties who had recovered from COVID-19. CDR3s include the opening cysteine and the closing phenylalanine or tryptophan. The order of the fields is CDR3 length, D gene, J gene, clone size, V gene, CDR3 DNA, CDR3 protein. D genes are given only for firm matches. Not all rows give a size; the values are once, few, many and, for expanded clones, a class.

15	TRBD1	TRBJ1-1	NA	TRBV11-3	TGTGCCAGCAGCGCCGGACAGGGAATGAACACTGAAGCTTTCTTT	CASSAGQGMNTEAFF
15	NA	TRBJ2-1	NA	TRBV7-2	TGTGCCAGCAGCCTGGACAGTACCCTTTACTATGAGCAGTTCTTC	CASSLDSTLYYEQFF
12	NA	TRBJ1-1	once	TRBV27	TGTGCCAGCAAAAGCGGCGGCACTGAAGCTTTCTTT	CASKSGGTEAFF
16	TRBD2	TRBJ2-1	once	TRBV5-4	TGTGCCAGCAGCTTGGGGGCGGGGGGGCCAGTGAATGAGCAGTTCTTC	CASSLGAGGPVNEQFF
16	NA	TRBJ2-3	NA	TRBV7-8	TGTGCCAGCAGCTTGGGGGGTTCGGGGCACACAGATACGCAGTATTTT	CASSLGGSGHTDTQYF
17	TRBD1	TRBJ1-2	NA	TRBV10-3	TGTGCCATCAGTGAGTCGGGACACAACAGGGGGTCCTATGGCTACACCTTC	CAISESGHNRGSYGYTF
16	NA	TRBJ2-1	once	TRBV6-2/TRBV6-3	TGTGCCAGCAGTTCAATGACTAGACCTACCTACAATGAGCAGTTCTTC	CASSSMTRPTYNEQFF
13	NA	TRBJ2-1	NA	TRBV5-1	TGCGCCAGCAGCCCCCCTGGTCCGCGCGGGCAGTTCTTC	CASSPPGPRGQFF
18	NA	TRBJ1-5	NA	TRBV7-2	TGTGCCAGCAGTTTCGGGGCATCTGGACAGTATAGCAATCAGCCCCAGCATTTT	CASSFGASGQYSNQPQHF
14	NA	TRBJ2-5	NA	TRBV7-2	TGTGCCAGCAGCTCTTCAGCGGGCGACCGGACCCAGTACTTC	CASSSSAGDRTQYF
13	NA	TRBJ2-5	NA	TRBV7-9	TGTGCCAGCAGCTTAGCGCTTGGGGCCACCCAGTACTTC	CASSLALGATQYF
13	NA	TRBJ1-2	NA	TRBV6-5	TGTGCCAGCAGAGCTACAGGGAACTATGGCTACACCTTC	CASRATGNYGYTF
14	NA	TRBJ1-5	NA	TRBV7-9	TGTGCCAGCAGCCGGGGTGGAGTAGGTCAGCCCCAGCATTTT	CASSRGGVGQPQHF
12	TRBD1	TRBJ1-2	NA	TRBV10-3	TGTGCCATCAGGACAGGGGAGTATGGCTACACCTTC	CAIRTGEYGYTF
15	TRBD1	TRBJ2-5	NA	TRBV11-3	TGTGCCAGCAGCTTAGGGGGACAGGGTCAAGAGACCCAGTACTTC	CASSLGGQGQETQYF
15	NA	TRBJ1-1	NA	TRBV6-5	TGTGCCAGCAGTAGGGGGGGCGATAGATGGACTGAAGCTTTCTTT	CASSRGGDRWTEAFF
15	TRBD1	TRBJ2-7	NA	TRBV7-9	TGTGCCAGCAGCTTAGCCGGCGCAACAGGGGTGGAGCAGTACTTC	CASSLAGATGVEQYF
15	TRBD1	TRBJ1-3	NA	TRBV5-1	TGCGCCAGCAGCCCGGTACAGGGGAGAGGAAACACCATATATTTT	CASSPVQGRGNTIYF
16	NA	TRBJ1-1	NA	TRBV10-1	TGCGCCAGCAGTGTCTGCCGAGGGAGGGTGAACACTGAAGCTTTCTTT	CASSVCRGRVNTEAFF
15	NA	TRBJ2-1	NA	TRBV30	TGTGCCTGGAGTGTGGCTACAGGGCCCTACAATGAGCAGTTCTTC	CAWSVATGPYNEQFF
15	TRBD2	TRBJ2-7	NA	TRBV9	TGTGCCAGCAGCGTGGGACTAGCGGGAGCGTACGAGCAGTACTTC	CASSVGLAGAYEQYF
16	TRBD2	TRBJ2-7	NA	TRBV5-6	TGTGCCAGCAGCATGGCCGGAGCGGGAAGCTCCTACGAGCAGTACTTC	CASSMAGAGSSYEQYF
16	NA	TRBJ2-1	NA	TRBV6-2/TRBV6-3	TGTGCCAGCAGTCTCGTCCGCTTGAGCTCCTACAATGAGCAGTTCTTC	CASSLVRLSSYNEQFF
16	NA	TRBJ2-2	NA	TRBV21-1	TGTGCCAGCAGCCCTCGGGACGGGAGGGCCGACGGGGAGCTGTTTTTT	CASSPRDGRADGELFF
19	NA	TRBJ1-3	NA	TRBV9	TGTGCCAGCAGCGGGCCCCTCCTCGGGGGGGACGGCGCTGGAAACACCATATATTTT	CASSGPLLGGDGAGNTIYF
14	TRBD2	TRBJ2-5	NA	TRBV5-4	TGTGCCAGCAGCCCCCGGGGGGTACGGGAGACCCAGTACTTC	CASSPRGVRETQYF
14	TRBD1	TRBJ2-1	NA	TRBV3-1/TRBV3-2	TGTGCCAGCAGCCAGGGACAGCGATACAATGAGCAGTTCTTC	CASSQGQRYNEQFF
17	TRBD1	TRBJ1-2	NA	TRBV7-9	TGTGCCAGCAGCCCTCAACGCAGGGGGACTTATAACTATGGCTACACCTTC	CASSPQRRGTYNYGYTF